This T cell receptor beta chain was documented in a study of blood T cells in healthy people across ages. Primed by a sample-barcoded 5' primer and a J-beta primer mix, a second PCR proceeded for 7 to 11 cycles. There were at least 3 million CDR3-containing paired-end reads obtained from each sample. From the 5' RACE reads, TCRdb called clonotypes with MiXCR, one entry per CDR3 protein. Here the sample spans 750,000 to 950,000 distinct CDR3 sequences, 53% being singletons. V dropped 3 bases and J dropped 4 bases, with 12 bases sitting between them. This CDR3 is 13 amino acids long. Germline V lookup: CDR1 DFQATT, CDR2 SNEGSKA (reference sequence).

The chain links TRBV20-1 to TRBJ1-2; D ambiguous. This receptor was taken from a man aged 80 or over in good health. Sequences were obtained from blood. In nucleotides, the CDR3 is TGCAGTGCTAGCGCGACGGGGATCTATGGCTACACCTTC. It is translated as CSASATGIYGYTF.